The following is a TCR beta chain sequence with its context. Random hexamers were used to reverse transcribe the RNA input (about 0.45 to 1 ug). TCRdb passed the immunoSEQ multiplex PCR reads through MiXCR, listing each CDR3 protein once. The sample consists of about 100,000 distinct CDR3 sequences, about 95% of them appearing once. Germline assignment: CDR1 SGHNT and CDR2 YYREEE (reference sequence). This CDR3 comprises 12 residues. V was clipped by 1 base and J by 8 bases, with 9 bases between them. The record originates from a study of CD8 T cells in Susac syndrome. Study-wide context: The sequenced Susac syndrome patients comprised roughly 6 with active disease and fewer than ten in remission.

V is TRBV5-4 and J is TRBJ1-1; D ambiguous. The origin of this receptor is a human donor with Susac syndrome. The sequenced material came from CD8+ T cells from PBMCs. The CDR3 protein is CASSLSGREAFF. The DNA of the CDR3 is TGTGCCAGCAGCTTGTCGGGAAGGGAAGCTTTCTTT. Based on the CDR3 plus reference TRBV5-4 and TRBJ1-1, the full variable domain is ETGVTQSPTHLIKTRGQQVTLRCSSQSGHNTVSWYQQALGQGPQFIFQYYREEENGRGNFPPRFSGLQFPNYSSELNVNALELDDSALYLCASSLSGREAFFGQGTRLTVV.